This T cell receptor beta chain was sequenced during a study of T cell repertoires in cytomegalovirus infection. On the study more broadly: Through public TCR beta signatures, both CMV infection and matching HLA type were indicated.

This clonotype was counted many times. As yet, its antigen is unknown. TCRdb reanalysed the reads using MiXCR and keeps one entry per CDR3 protein. The profile shows more than 300,000 distinct CDR3 sequences, roughly a third of them singletons. Between the trimmed V and J ends, which lost 0 bases and 7 bases, there was a span of 7 bases. Germline assignment: CDR1 LGHDT and CDR2 YNNKEL (reference sequence). The CDR3 is made up of 13 amino acids. General study results and limits: Dominating the ex vivo response were TCR beta clonotypes that were CMV-specific and HLA-C-restricted.

The chain links TRBV3-1 to TRBJ1-5; D is unclear. The receptor's source is a human donor in good health (CMV status not recorded). Some clones in this sample may be carry-over from other donors' samples. The sequences come from cultured PBMCs, collected from culture after CMV antigen stimulation. The CDR3 coding sequence is TGTGCCAGCAGCCAAGATCCCTGGCAGCCCCAGCATTTT. This codes for CASSQDPWQPQHF.